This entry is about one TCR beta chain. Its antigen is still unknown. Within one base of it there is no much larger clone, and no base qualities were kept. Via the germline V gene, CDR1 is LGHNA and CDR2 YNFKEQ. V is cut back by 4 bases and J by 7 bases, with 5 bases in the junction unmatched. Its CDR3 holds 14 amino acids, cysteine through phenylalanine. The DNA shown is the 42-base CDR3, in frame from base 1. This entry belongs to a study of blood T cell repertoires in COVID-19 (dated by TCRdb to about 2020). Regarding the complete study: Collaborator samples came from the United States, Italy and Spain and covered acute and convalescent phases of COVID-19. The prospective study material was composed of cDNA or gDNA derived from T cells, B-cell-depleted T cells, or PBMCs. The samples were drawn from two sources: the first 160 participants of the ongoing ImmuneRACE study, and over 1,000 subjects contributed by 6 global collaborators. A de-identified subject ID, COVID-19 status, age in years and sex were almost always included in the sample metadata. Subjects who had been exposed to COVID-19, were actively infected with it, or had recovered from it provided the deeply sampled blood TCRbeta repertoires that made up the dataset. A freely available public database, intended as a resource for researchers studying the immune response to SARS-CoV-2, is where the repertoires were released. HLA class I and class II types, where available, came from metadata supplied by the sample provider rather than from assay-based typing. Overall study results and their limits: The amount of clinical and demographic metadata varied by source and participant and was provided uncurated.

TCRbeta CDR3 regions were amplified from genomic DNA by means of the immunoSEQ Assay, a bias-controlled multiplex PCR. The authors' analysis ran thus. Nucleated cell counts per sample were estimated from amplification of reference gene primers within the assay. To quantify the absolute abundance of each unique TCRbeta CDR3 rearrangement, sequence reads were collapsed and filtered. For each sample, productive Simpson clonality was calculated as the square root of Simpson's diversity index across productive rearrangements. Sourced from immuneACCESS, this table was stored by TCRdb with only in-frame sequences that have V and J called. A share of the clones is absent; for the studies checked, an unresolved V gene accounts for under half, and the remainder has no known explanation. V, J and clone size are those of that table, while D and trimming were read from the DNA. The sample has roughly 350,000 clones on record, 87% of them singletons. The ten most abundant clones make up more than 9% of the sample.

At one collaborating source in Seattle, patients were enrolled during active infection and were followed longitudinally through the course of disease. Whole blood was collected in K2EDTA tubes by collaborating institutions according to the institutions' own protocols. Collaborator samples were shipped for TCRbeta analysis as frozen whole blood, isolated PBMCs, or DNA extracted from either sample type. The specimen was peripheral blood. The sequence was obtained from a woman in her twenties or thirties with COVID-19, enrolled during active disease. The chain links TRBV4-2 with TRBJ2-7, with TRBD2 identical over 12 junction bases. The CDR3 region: CASSRTSGVGEQYF. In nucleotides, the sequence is TGTGCCAGCAGCCGGACTAGCGGGGTAGGGGAGCAGTACTTC.